The 14 T cell receptor beta chains below all came from one sample that was sequenced in a study of shared clonotypes between healthy human individuals. Sequencing was performed with immunoSEQ multiplex PCR; in TCRdb, only in-frame clones are kept and a portion is missing. The table has approximately 1.9 million clones, 85% to 95% seen once. Naive CD8 cells, CD45RO-negative and positively selected for CCR7, excluded terminally differentiated effector memory CD45RA+ cells. The sequenced material came from naive CD8+ T cells from PBMCs. These receptors originate from a man aged 18 to 29 in good health. Some clones in this sample may be carry-over from other donors' samples.

On this clone itself: The same CDR3 also results from other DNA sequences found in this sample. CDR3 nucleotide sequence: TGTGCCATCTCAAATACCGGGGAGCTGTTTTTT. This translates into CAISNTGELFF. The chain is built from TRBV10-3 and TRBJ2-2; no reliable D call. V shed 8 bases and J shed 5 bases, with 6 bases lying between them. This CDR3 spans 11 amino acids. Germline loops: CDR1 ENHRY, CDR2 SYGVKD.

CDR3 nucleotide sequence: TGTGCCAGCAGCATGGGGGGTTTACGTGAAAAACTGTTTTTT. As protein: CASSMGGLREKLFF. The J gene is TRBJ1-4, the V gene TRBV9, with D tentatively TRBD1 (5 bases). The germline V gene encodes CDR1 SGDLS and CDR2 YYNGEE. This CDR3 comprises 14 residues. V dropped 4 bases and J dropped 7 bases, with 14 bases sitting between them.

The rearrangement uses TRBV11-2 and TRBJ2-1; D is uncertain. CDR3 length: 15 amino acids. The germline V gene has CDR1 SGHAT and CDR2 FQNNGV. V was trimmed by 5 bases and J by 0 bases, leaving 11 bases between them. The chain's CDR3 is CASSPARSSYNEQFF. For the CDR3, the DNA is TGTGCCAGCAGCCCCGCCAGGAGCTCCTACAATGAGCAGTTCTTC.

The chain uses TRBV30 and TRBJ2-1, with D possibly being TRBD1 (7 bases). Germline V gene lookup returns CDR1 GTSNPN and CDR2 SVGIG (reference sequence). The CDR3 sequence is 12 residues long. Deletions cut 8 bases from V and 9 bases from J, with 17 bases between. The chain's CDR3 is CALLGRTGEQFF. The CDR3, as DNA: TGTGCCCTCCTGGGGAGGACAGGTGAGCAGTTCTTC.

The rearrangement joins TRBV7-8 to TRBJ2-1; 13 bases align to TRBD2. The CDR3 is 16 amino acids. CDR1 is SGHVS, CDR2 FQNEAQ, per germline. V was pared by 5 bases and J by 9 bases, with 10 bases of the junction left unmatched. For the CDR3, the DNA is TGTGCCAGCAGCCGATTACTAGCGGGAGGGCCCAGTGAGCAGTTCTTC. Residues: CASSRLLAGGPSEQFF.

This chain joins TRBV29-1 and TRBJ1-2; possible D gene TRBD1, 5 bases. Per germline, CDR1 SQVTM and CDR2 ANQGSEA. V was trimmed by 7 bases and J by 0 bases, leaving 12 bases between them. The CDR3 is made up of 13 amino acids. The CDR3, as DNA: TGCAGCGCCAGGGCCCAACCTAACTATGGCTACACCTTC. It is translated as CSARAQPNYGYTF.

About this clone: Other DNA sequences in this sample translate to the same CDR3. The chain uses TRBV6-5 and TRBJ2-1; no clear D gene. Germline lookup yields CDR1 MNHEY and CDR2 SVGAGI. The CDR3 totals 12 residues. V shed 0 bases and J shed 8 bases, with 5 bases lying between them. CDR3 region: CASSYSGYEQFF. The CDR3 bases are TGTGCCAGCAGTTACTCTGGGTATGAGCAGTTCTTC.

The rearrangement joins TRBV5-8 to TRBJ2-1; 10 nucleotides agree with TRBD2. Losses at the gene ends were 0 bases for V and 6 bases for J; bases not matched to a gene: 9. This CDR3 has 17 residues. Per germline, CDR1 SGHTS and CDR2 YDEGEE. The CDR3 nucleotides read TGTGCCAGCAGCTTGGTTCGCGGACTAGCGGAATTCAATGAGCAGTTCTTC. Translation: CASSLVRGLAEFNEQFF.

With regard to this clone: Other DNA sequences of this sample code for an identical CDR3. The CDR3 here is CASRPVGAYEQYF. The CDR3 DNA reads TGTGCCAGCAGGCCGGTAGGGGCCTACGAGCAGTACTTC. The J gene is TRBJ2-7, the V gene TRBV27; possibly TRBD1 for D (5 bases). CDR1 MNHEY and CDR2 SMNVEV come from the germline V gene (reference sequence). Trimming removed 6 bases at V and 2 bases at J, with 11 bases between. The CDR3 has 13 amino acids.

V and J are TRBV11-2 and TRBJ2-2, with D possibly being TRBD1 or TRBD2 (7 bases each). The germline V gene has CDR1 SGHAT and CDR2 FQNNGV. Deletions cut 6 bases from V and 2 bases from J, with 13 bases between. The CDR3 sequence is 15 residues long. Here the CDR3 DNA reads TGTGCCAGCAGGGGAGGGGGCGCCAACACCGGGGAGCTGTTTTTT. It specifies CASRGGGANTGELFF. Together with reference TRBV11-2 and TRBJ2-2, the CDR3 gives the full variable domain: EAGVAQSPRYKIIEKRQSVAFWCNPISGHATLYWYQQILGQGPKLLIQFQNNGVVDDSQLPKDRFSAERLKGVDSTLKIQPAKLEDSAVYLCASRGGGANTGELFFGEGSRLTVL.

J is TRBJ2-2 and V is TRBV6-1; no clear D gene. V lost 5 bases to trimming and J lost 7 bases, with 8 bases between them. The germline V gene encodes CDR1 MNHNS and CDR2 SASEGT. This CDR3 spans 12 amino acids. In DNA form, the CDR3 reads TGTGCCAGCAGTTGGGGTGGCGGGGAGCTGTTTTTT. This sequence encodes CASSWGGGELFF.

J is TRBJ1-1 and V is TRBV10-2, with TRBD1 matching 7 bases. Trimming at V came to 5 bases and at J to 1 base, leaving 1 base not matched to a gene. Germline V gene lookup returns CDR1 WSHSY and CDR2 SAAADI. The CDR3 totals 13 residues. In DNA form, the CDR3 reads TGCGCCAGCAGTCCAGGGGGGAACACTGAAGCTTTCTTT. Translated, it gives CASSPGGNTEAFF.

This chain uses TRBV27 with TRBJ2-3, with 8 bases matching TRBD2. There are 18 residues in the CDR3. With V trimmed by 5 bases and J by 4 bases, 17 bases remained unmatched. Germline CDR1 MNHEY, CDR2 SMNVEV (reference sequence). CDR3 nucleotides: TGTGCCAGCAGTCCACGGACTAGCCATGGGAGTGGGGCAGATACGCAGTATTTT. This gives the protein CASSPRTSHGSGADTQYF.

This clone was observed a single time. The chain links TRBV5-6 to TRBJ2-7; TRBD1 agrees at 7 bases. J gave up 1 base and V 3 bases, and 4 bases lay outside the gene matches. The CDR3 runs to 14 residues. Germline V gene lookup returns CDR1 SGHDT and CDR2 YYEEEE. The CDR3 here is CASSWQGQSYEQYF. In DNA form, the CDR3 reads TGTGCCAGCAGCTGGCAGGGACAGTCCTACGAGCAGTACTTC.